Sequencing of this T cell receptor beta chain was carried out in a study of blood T cell repertoires in COVID-19. Study as a whole: The United States, Italy and Spain provided the acute and convalescent COVID-19 samples. PBMCs, B-cell-depleted T cells, or T cells were the source of the cDNA or gDNA that made up the material.

From germline, CDR1 is LGHDT and CDR2 YNNKEL (reference sequence). V was shortened by 1 base and J by 4 bases, with 19 bases between the two germline ends. The CDR3 totals 17 residues. Per the authors' pipeline: Estimation of nucleated cell counts was performed using reference gene primer amplification. The data were produced by immunoSEQ multiplex PCR, yet TCRdb's version contains in-frame clones alone and is incomplete. V and J calls and clone size are those listed in that table; D and trimming were worked out from the DNA. The sample holds approximately 150,000 clones, around 86% seen once. The V call is TRBV3-1 (or the pseudogene TRBV3-2), the J call TRBJ1-2, with D possibly matching TRBD1 (5 bases). The sequence was obtained from a man aged 80 or over with acute or convalescent COVID-19. Sequenced sample: peripheral blood. The CDR3 DNA follows: TGTGCCAGCAGCCAAGTCCCTACGGGACCCGGGGGCTATGGCTACACCTTC. Translated: CASSQVPTGPGGYGYTF.